This T cell receptor (beta chain) was profiled in a study of early T cells in non-severe SARS-CoV-2 infection. Study-level information: Chains stayed unpaired after sequencing of bulk RNA from unsorted whole blood.

In its sample, this clonotype was seen many times. Individually, cDNA molecules had unique molecular identifiers attached to them. TCRdb independently ran MiXCR on the 5' RACE reads; one entry per CDR3 protein. The sample has 30,000 to 35,000 distinct CDR3 sequences, approximately 4.2% seen once. The CDR3 is 12 residues long. Looked up from germline, CDR1 is LGHDT and CDR2 is YNNKEL (reference sequence). The V end lost 6 bases, the J end lost 6 bases, and 12 bases lay between the germline ends. This sequence joins TRBV3-1 and TRBJ2-7, with D possibly TRBD2 on 6 matching bases. This sequence originates from an adult who was a healthcare worker with PCR-confirmed SARS-CoV-2 infection or an uninfected control (not recorded which). Sequencing was carried out using whole blood. CDR3 amino acids: CASSNLAREQYF. In DNA, the CDR3 is TGTGCCAGCAGTAATCTAGCGCGCGAGCAGTACTTC.